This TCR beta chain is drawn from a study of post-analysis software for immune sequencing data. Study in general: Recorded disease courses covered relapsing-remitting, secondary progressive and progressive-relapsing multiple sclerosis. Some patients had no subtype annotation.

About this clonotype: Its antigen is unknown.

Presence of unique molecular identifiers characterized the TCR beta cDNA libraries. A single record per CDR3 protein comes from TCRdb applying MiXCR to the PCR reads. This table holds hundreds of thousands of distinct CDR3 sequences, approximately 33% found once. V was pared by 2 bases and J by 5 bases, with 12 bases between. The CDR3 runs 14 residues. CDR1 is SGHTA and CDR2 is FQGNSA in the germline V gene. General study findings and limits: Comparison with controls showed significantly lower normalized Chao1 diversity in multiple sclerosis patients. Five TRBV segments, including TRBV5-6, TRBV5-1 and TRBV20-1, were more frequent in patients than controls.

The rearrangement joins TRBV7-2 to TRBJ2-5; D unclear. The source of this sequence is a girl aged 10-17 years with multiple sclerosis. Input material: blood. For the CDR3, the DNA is TGTGCCAGCAGCTTATTGTGGCAGAAGGAGACCCAGTACTTC. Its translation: CASSLLWQKETQYF.